Described below is a single TCR beta chain sequence and its context. This clone was detected a few times. Its antigen is not yet known. No much larger clone exists at a distance of one base, and base qualities are not known. The CDR3 numbers 12 residues from cysteine through phenylalanine. Just CDR3 DNA is preserved here, 36 bases in frame from base 1. Based on the germline V gene, the CDR1 and CDR2 sequences are MNHNS and SASEGT. Relative to germline, V is 6 bases shorter and J is 4 bases shorter, with 10 bases between their ends. The time point label of this sample denotes: cells obtained before transplantation from donor or recipient. CD3+CD4+ and CD3+CD8+ populations were FACS-sorted from unstimulated pre-transplant donor and recipient cells taken from spleen or lymph nodes. This entry belongs to a study of graft-versus-host responses after intestinal transplantation (dated by TCRdb to about 2021). For the study in its entirety: Recipients received multivisceral, liver-intestinal, or isolated intestinal transplants. The cohort enrolled under 25 intestinal transplant recipients including one retransplant, and a few patients lacking pretransplant specimens were excluded. Donor T cell macrochimerism was defined as a peak of at least 4% donor T cells among recipient peripheral blood mononuclear cells. After intestinal transplantation, graft-versus-host and host-versus-graft alloreactive T cell clones were followed in the graft, circulation and bone marrow using bulk TCR-beta CDR3 sequencing. Instead of going to the commercial service, samples from a few later patients were sequenced in-house on an Illumina MiSeq and processed with MiXCR. Every recipient was given anti-thymocyte globulin induction, then maintenance tacrolimus and steroids for 2 to 4 years. Alloreactive clones were identified by sequencing pre-transplant mixed lymphocyte reaction products and comparing these products with unstimulated pre-transplant donor and recipient T cells.

What the work shows at the level of the full study, not this receptor alone: The relatively low number and heterogeneity of intestinal transplant patients limited the conclusions. GvH clones were found in recipient bone marrow, and some of the GvH clones appeared earlier in ileal mucosa or blood, which is consistent with an intestinal mucosal origin. High GvH to HvG T cell clonal ratios were observed in the allografts of patients with donor T cell macrochimerism. Early after transplant, peak levels of circulating GvH clones were found to be associated with declines in HvG clones.

Receptor amplification or capture employed the immunoSEQ multiplex PCR assay. For most patients, genomic DNA was isolated with the Qiagen DNeasy Blood and Tissue Kit and shipped frozen to Adaptive Biotechnologies for TCR sequencing. Adaptive Biotechnologies carried out high-throughput TCR-beta CDR3 sequencing of genomic DNA for most patients. The authors processed their data as follows. Adaptive's ImmunoSEQ software supplied the TCR sequencing data for 15 to 20 patients, while MiXCR and VDJtools were used to process three other patients. To correct CD4 versus CD8 sorting errors, any sequence found in both subsets at a frequency ratio below 5:1 was removed. CDR3 nucleotide sequences shared by donor and recipient were removed because the origin of these sequences could not be assigned. To count as alloreactive, a clone needed at least 2-fold expansion over unstimulated cells and a minimum CFSE-low frequency of 0.002% (template counts) or 0.001% (read counts). Clones were considered mappable if detected in sequenced pre-transplant spleen, lymph node, or MLR CFSE-low populations of the donor or recipient. Cumulative frequency of alloreactive clones was calculated as a percentage of all sequences weighted by copy number. The source is immuneACCESS, and TCRdb retained only in-frame sequences with V and J called. Part of the clones is not carried over; for the studies checked, unresolved V genes explain less than half of this, and the remainder is unexplained. Clone size and V and J calls were adopted from that table, with D and trimming inferred from the DNA. The sample table contains 75,000 to 100,000 clones; only one count was recorded for roughly 92% of them. The ten largest clones capture 0.15% to 0.2% of the sample.

The receptor's source is a human donor who received an intestinal transplant. The receptor chain draws on TRBV6-1 and TRBJ2-7; TRBD1 is a weak D gene call, 6 bases matching. The sample in question was unstimulated CD4+ T cells sorted from spleen or lymph node cells, obtained before intestinal transplant. DNA sequence: TGTGCCAGCAGGGACAGCTTTTACGAGCAGTACTTC. The resulting protein is CASRDSFYEQYF.